The 19 T cell receptor beta chains below come from one sample, sequenced in a study of T cell changes during pregnancy in multiple sclerosis. Clones were read by immunoSEQ multiplex PCR, and TCRdb kept only the in-frame ones, dropping some. In the table there are about 40,000 clones, 91% of which are singletons. Sample: CD8+ T cells from peripheral blood mononuclear cells, taken before pregnancy. The receptors here all came from a female donor with multiple sclerosis, enrolled in a pregnancy study.

The chain links TRBV27 to TRBJ2-3; 11 bases agree with TRBD2. The V gene's germline CDR1 is MNHEY and CDR2 SMNVEV (reference sequence). V was clipped by 5 bases and J by 0 bases; unmatched bases: 7. This CDR3 is 17 amino acids long. The CDR3 loop is CASSLPRTSGSTDTQYF. The CDR3 DNA reads as TGTGCCAGCAGTCTGCCAAGGACTAGCGGGAGCACAGATACGCAGTATTTT.

This clone was seen just once. The chain couples TRBV28 to TRBJ1-5; 7 bases agree with TRBD1. V shed 2 bases and J 4 bases; nucleotides not matched to a gene: 11. CDR1 and CDR2 from the germline V gene are MDHEN and SYDVKM. CDR3 length equals 17 residues. CDR3 coding DNA: TGTGCCAGCAGTTTAGCCGATCCGGGACAGTTAAATCAGCCCCAGCATTTT. Translation gives CASSLADPGQLNQPQHF.

This sequence joins TRBV28 and TRBJ2-5; 8 bases map to TRBD2. CDR1 and CDR2 from the germline V gene are MDHEN and SYDVKM. J lost 5 bases, V lost 6 bases, and 5 bases had no gene match. The CDR3 is 13 residues long. Written as DNA, the CDR3 is TGTGCCAGCAGCGGACTAGCCGGGGAGACCCAGTACTTC. Protein: CASSGLAGETQYF.

J is TRBJ2-1 and V is TRBV2; a weak D match, TRBD2 (6 bases). CDR3 length: 17 residues. CDR1 is SNHLY and CDR2 is FYNNEI in the germline V gene. V shed 4 bases and J shed 0 bases, with 16 bases lying between them. The CDR3 loop reads CASSGLAAPSSYNEQFF. The DNA for the CDR3 is TGTGCCAGCAGTGGTTTAGCGGCCCCTAGCTCCTACAATGAGCAGTTCTTC.

The chain links TRBV6-1 to TRBJ2-2; D call uncertain. The CDR3 runs to 14 residues. CDR1 is MNHNS and CDR2 is SASEGT in the germline V gene. V was cut by 2 bases and J by 3 bases, with 7 bases left in between. CDR3 protein: CASSERVDTGELFF. CDR3 sequence (DNA): TGTGCCAGCAGTGAACGCGTGGACACCGGGGAGCTGTTTTTT.

J is TRBJ2-7 and V is TRBV7-9, with TRBD2 identical over 10 bases. The CDR3 length is 13 residues. In germline, CDR1 is SEHNR, CDR2 FQNEAQ (reference sequence). V dropped 6 bases and J dropped 6; count of bases not matched to a gene: 5. The CDR3 protein is CASRPGLASEQYF. In DNA form, the CDR3 reads TGTGCCAGCAGACCGGGACTAGCGTCCGAGCAGTACTTC.

The chain uses TRBV11-3 and TRBJ2-1; 7 bases fit TRBD2. This CDR3 is built from 15 residues. Germline trimming cut 1 base from V and 1 base from J; bases unmatched to any gene: 1. The V gene's germline CDR1 is SGHNT and CDR2 YENEEA. The CDR3 here is CASSLGGGSYNEQFF. CDR3 bases: TGTGCCAGCAGCTTAGGCGGGGGTTCCTACAATGAGCAGTTCTTC.

The rearrangement joins TRBV27 to TRBJ1-1; no definite D call. V dropped 2 bases and J dropped 4 bases, with 11 bases sitting between them. The CDR3 contains 14 residues. In germline, CDR1 is MNHEY, CDR2 SMNVEV (reference sequence). DNA of the CDR3: TGTGCCAGCAGTTTAGGAGGGCTTAGCACTGAAGCTTTCTTT. This translates into CASSLGGLSTEAFF.

This chain connects TRBV4-1 to TRBJ2-3; a weak D match, TRBD1 (5 bases). The CDR3 has 15 amino acids. CDR1 and CDR2 from the germline V gene are MGHRA and YSYEKL. Deletions cut 0 bases from V and 0 bases from J, with 7 bases between. The CDR3 loop reads CASSQDRVSTDTQYF. In DNA form, the CDR3 reads TGCGCCAGCAGCCAAGACAGGGTTAGCACAGATACGCAGTATTTT.

This chain uses TRBV28 with TRBJ2-7, with D tentatively TRBD1 (5 bases). This CDR3 region has 11 residues. Germline V lookup: CDR1 MDHEN, CDR2 SYDVKM. Trimming removed 8 bases at V and 6 bases at J, with 11 bases between. Here the CDR3 reads CASDSFREQYF. The CDR3 nucleotides read TGTGCCAGCGACAGCTTCCGCGAGCAGTACTTC.

This rearrangement joins TRBV11-2 to TRBJ1-2, with TRBD1 identical over 7 bases. Germline V gene lookup returns CDR1 SGHAT and CDR2 FQNNGV. Unmatched junction bases numbered 9, after V lost 5 bases and J lost 6 bases. This CDR3 has 14 amino acids. The CDR3 DNA follows: TGTGCCAGCAGCCCGCCGACAGGGAGAGATGGCTACACCTTC. It is translated as CASSPPTGRDGYTF. The variable domain in full, completed from reference TRBV11-2 and TRBJ1-2, reads EAGVAQSPRYKIIEKRQSVAFWCNPISGHATLYWYQQILGQGPKLLIQFQNNGVVDDSQLPKDRFSAERLKGVDSTLKIQPAKLEDSAVYLCASSPPTGRDGYTFGSGTRLTVV.

The chain employs TRBV25-1 and TRBJ2-5; D uncertain. CDR3 length: 13 residues. Germline CDR1 MGHDK, CDR2 SYGVNS. V was shortened by 5 bases and J by 1 base, with 8 bases between the two germline ends. CDR3 DNA: TGTGCCAGCAGTAGCGAGACCCAAGAGACCCAGTACTTC. It encodes CASSSETQETQYF.

This chain joins TRBV7-8 and TRBJ2-7; D call uncertain. The V and J ends lost 5 bases and 7 bases respectively, with 9 bases between them. Germline CDR1 and CDR2: SGHVS and FQNEAQ. The CDR3 is made up of 11 amino acids. CDR3: CASSQNGEQYF. The CDR3 region has the DNA TGTGCCAGCAGCCAAAACGGTGAGCAGTACTTC. The variable domain in full, with the rest retrieved from reference TRBV7-8 and TRBJ2-7, is GAGVSQSPRYKVAKRGQDVALRCDPISGHVSLFWYQQALGQGPEFLTYFQNEAQLDKSGLPSDRFFAERPEGSVSTLKIQRTQQEDSAVYLCASSQNGEQYFGPGTRLTVT.

The chain joins TRBV29-1 to TRBJ2-5, with D possibly matching TRBD1 (6 bases). With 5 bases removed from V and 2 bases from J, the gap between germline ends came to 15 bases. The V gene's germline CDR1 is SQVTM and CDR2 ANQGSEA. The CDR3 contains 14 residues. The CDR3 coding sequence is TGCAGCGTTCTCCCGGGACATATACAAGAGACCCAGTACTTC. As protein: CSVLPGHIQETQYF.

This CDR3 is CASSQEDSSYNEQFF. CDR3 bases: TGTGCCAGCAGCCAAGAGGACAGCTCCTACAATGAGCAGTTCTTC. The V gene is TRBV4-2, the J gene TRBJ2-1; a possible D gene is TRBD1 (6 bases). CDR3 length: 15 amino acids. The V gene lost 0 bases and the J gene lost 0 bases, with 6 bases spanning the gap. CDR1 LGHNA and CDR2 YNFKEQ come from the germline V gene.

The chain uses TRBV20-1 and TRBJ2-3; the D is unclear. Trimming cost V 4 bases and J 5 bases, with 4 bases left between them. CDR3 length: 10 amino acids. Germline CDR1 is DFQATT and CDR2 is SNEGSKA (reference sequence). The CDR3 region has the DNA TGCAGTGCTACGTTAGATACGCAGTATTTT. This encodes CSATLDTQYF.

This chain connects TRBV5-4 to TRBJ2-1, with D possibly matching TRBD1 (6 bases). V was pared by 4 bases and J by 8 bases, with 16 bases between. The germline V gene has CDR1 SGHNT and CDR2 YYREEE (reference sequence). The CDR3 loop spans 14 amino acids. The CDR3 sequence: CASSPGRGIDEQFF. The CDR3 DNA is TGTGCCAGCAGCCCAGGTAGGGGGATTGATGAGCAGTTCTTC.

The V and J genes are TRBV29-1 and TRBJ2-7; D ambiguous. The ends were cut back, 5 bases at V and 6 bases at J, with 8 bases in the middle. Germline V gene data show CDR1 as SQVTM and CDR2 as ANQGSEA. The CDR3 length is 10 residues. The CDR3 loop is CSVRSGEQYF. CDR3 DNA sequence: TGCAGCGTTCGTTCGGGCGAGCAGTACTTC.

The chain joins TRBV19 to TRBJ2-7, with 9 bases lining up with TRBD2. The CDR3 is 14 residues long. The trim removed 3 bases at V and 1 base at J, leaving 1 base unmatched. The germline V gene encodes CDR1 LNHDA and CDR2 SQIVND (reference sequence). This CDR3 is CASSIGLASYEQYF. The CDR3 DNA reads TGTGCCAGTAGTATCGGACTAGCGTCCTACGAGCAGTACTTC.